This passage covers 17 T cell receptor beta chains from one sample sequenced in a study of cytomegalovirus exposure and HLA in healthy donors. A multiplex PCR was run with 60 Vbeta primers and 13 Jbeta primers. Only in-frame clones appear in the TCRdb table, and some are missing; sequencing was by immunoSEQ multiplex PCR. The data hold some 140,000 clones, with about 80% observed a single time. What was sequenced was PBMCs. The source of these receptors is a middle-aged man in good health and CMV-seropositive.

The chain carries TRBV11-1 and TRBJ2-7; no firm D call. The ends were cut back, 3 bases at V and 2 bases at J, with 17 bases in the middle. The germline V gene encodes CDR1 SGHAT and CDR2 FQDESV (reference sequence). This CDR3 has 16 residues. In nucleotides, the CDR3 is TGTGCCAGCAGCTTGAAACACGCGGCTCTGCCCTACGAGCAGTACTTC. Translating gives CASSLKHAALPYEQYF.

This chain connects TRBV5-6 to TRBJ2-7, with D possibly TRBD1 on 5 matching bases. The CDR3 is made up of 13 amino acids. Deletions cut 0 bases from V and 4 bases from J, with 8 bases between. Germline CDR1 SGHDT, CDR2 YYEEEE. The CDR3 sequence: CASSLGREYEQYF. The CDR3 DNA reads TGTGCCAGCAGCTTGGGCAGGGAATACGAGCAGTACTTC.

J is TRBJ2-7 and V is TRBV10-3, with D possibly being TRBD1 (5 bases). Germline V gives CDR1 ENHRY, CDR2 SYGVKD. Trimming pared 3 bases from V and 1 base from J, leaving 16 bases between. The CDR3 is 16 residues long. For the CDR3, the DNA is TGTGCCATCAGTGACCTTCCAGGGTTCCAGTCCTACGAGCAGTACTTC. Translating gives CAISDLPGFQSYEQYF.

The genes are TRBV4-1 and TRBJ1-2; the D is unclear. This CDR3 region has 13 residues. V lost 0 bases to trimming and J lost 6 bases, with 8 bases between them. The germline V gene encodes CDR1 MGHRA and CDR2 YSYEKL. The chain's CDR3 is CASSQEATDGYTF. CDR3 in DNA: TGCGCCAGCAGCCAAGAGGCAACAGATGGCTACACCTTC.

The genes are TRBV7-3 and TRBJ1-2; no firm D call. V dropped 1 base and J dropped 9 bases, with 15 bases sitting between them. The CDR3 spans 14 residues. The germline V gene encodes CDR1 SGHTA and CDR2 FQGTGA. The CDR3 sequence is CASSLNSVIGSYTF. The CDR3 DNA reads TGTGCCAGCAGCTTAAATAGCGTGATTGGGAGCTACACCTTC.

The chain uses TRBV4-1 and TRBJ2-5; 11 nucleotides line up with TRBD2. CDR1 MGHRA and CDR2 YSYEKL come from the germline V gene. The CDR3 length is 15 residues. Trimming cost V 6 bases and J 2 bases; bases outside gene matches: 5. CDR3 residues: CASRTGTSGQETQYF. Here the CDR3 DNA reads TGCGCCAGCAGGACCGGGACTAGCGGACAAGAGACCCAGTACTTC.

The genes are TRBV7-9 and TRBJ1-1; D may be TRBD1 (5 bases). Germline V gives CDR1 SEHNR, CDR2 FQNEAQ (reference sequence). The CDR3 extends over 15 amino acids. V was clipped by 1 base and J by 4 bases, with 13 bases between them. This CDR3 is CASSLGAGFGTEAFF. The CDR3 DNA reads TGTGCCAGCAGCTTAGGAGCAGGGTTTGGCACTGAAGCTTTCTTT.

The chain links TRBV5-1 to TRBJ1-4, with D possibly TRBD1 on 5 matching bases. Germline-derived CDR1 and CDR2 are SGHRS and YFSETQ. The length of the CDR3 is 15 residues. Trimming took 6 bases from V and 7 from J, leaving 19 bases between them. This CDR3 is CASTSSGRVSEKLFF. Here the CDR3 DNA reads TGCGCCAGCACCTCCTCAGGGAGGGTGTCTGAAAAACTGTTTTTT.

The chain couples TRBV7-9 to TRBJ2-5, with 11 bases fitting TRBD2. Looked up from germline, CDR1 is SEHNR and CDR2 is FQNEAQ (reference sequence). The V segment lost 5 bases and the J segment 5 bases; nucleotides outside the gene matches: 13. The CDR3 has 17 residues. The CDR3 region has the DNA TGTGCCAGCAGCGAGAGACTAGCGGGATATTCCCGGGAGACCCAGTACTTC. Its protein product is CASSERLAGYSRETQYF.

The CDR3 DNA follows: TGTGCCAGCAGCTCCCTTCGAATAGCGGGAGGGGAAGAGACCCAGTACTTC. Amino acid sequence: CASSSLRIAGGEETQYF. V usage is TRBV11-2 and J usage is TRBJ2-5; 11 positions match TRBD2. The CDR3 length is 17 residues. Germline V gene sequence: CDR1 SGHAT, CDR2 FQNNGV. V was clipped by 4 bases and J by 3 bases; unmatched bases: 10.

The V and J genes are TRBV28 and TRBJ1-1; D may be TRBD1 (5 bases). V was trimmed by 1 base and J by 4 bases, leaving 10 bases between them. CDR1 is MDHEN, CDR2 SYDVKM, per germline. This CDR3 is 14 amino acids long. The CDR3 DNA follows: TGTGCCAGCAGTTTATTTGGGGCGGCCACTGAAGCTTTCTTT. It translates to CASSLFGAATEAFF.

The V call is TRBV21-1, the J call TRBJ1-1; the tabulated D call, TRBD1, remains unverified against the DNA. TRBV21-1 is designated a pseudogene. The CDR3 runs to 15 residues. The CDR3 reads CASSKDRAANTEAFF. The CDR3 nucleotides are TGTGCCAGCAGCAAGGACAGGGCAGCGAACACTGAAGCTTTCTTT.

The gene calls are TRBV19 and TRBJ2-5; 12 nucleotides align to TRBD2. The J call is uncertain, as TRBJ2-7 better fits the DNA end. This CDR3 comprises 15 residues. Germline V gene lookup returns CDR1 LNHDA and CDR2 SQIVND (reference sequence). CDR3 bases: TGTGCCAGTAGTATCGGACTAGCGGGATTCTACGAGCAGTACTTC. Translated: CASSIGLAGFYEQYF.

This chain connects TRBV27 to TRBJ2-2; D is undetermined. The V gene lost 9 bases and the J gene lost 7 bases, with 15 bases spanning the gap. This CDR3 is 13 amino acids long. Germline CDR1 is MNHEY and CDR2 is SMNVEV (reference sequence). Here the CDR3 reads CASLLQPGGELFF. The DNA of the CDR3 is TGTGCCAGTCTGCTTCAGCCGGGCGGGGAGCTGTTTTTT.

The chain couples TRBV2 to TRBJ1-4; D call uncertain. Trimming removed 10 bases from V and 5 bases from J, with 11 bases in between. The length of the CDR3 is 12 residues. Germline CDR1 reads SNHLY; CDR2 reads FYNNEI. The CDR3 spells CATWVENEKLFF. DNA of the CDR3: TGTGCCACCTGGGTGGAGAATGAAAAACTGTTTTTT.

Concerning this clone itself: Other DNA sequences in this specimen translate into the identical CDR3. The rearrangement joins TRBV6-1 to TRBJ2-7; 10 bases are shared with TRBD1. Germline V gene sequence: CDR1 MNHNS, CDR2 SASEGT. V lost 4 bases and J lost 2; bases outside the gene matches: 2. The CDR3 runs 14 residues. The CDR3, as DNA: TGTGCCAGCAGTGCCGACAGGGGGCCCTACGAGCAGTACTTC. Its translation is CASSADRGPYEQYF.

Only one count was recorded for this clone. The chain is built from TRBV29-1 and TRBJ1-1; 12 nucleotides agree with TRBD1. There are 13 residues in the CDR3. Germline V gene lookup returns CDR1 SQVTM and CDR2 ANQGSEA. V gave up 7 bases and J gave up 10 bases; unmatched junction bases: 10. CDR3 sequence: CSAHRDRGRPAFF. For the CDR3, the DNA is TGCAGCGCTCATAGGGACAGGGGGCGCCCAGCTTTCTTT.